Here is one TCR beta chain with its context. The assay was immunoSEQ multiplex PCR, and TCRdb's table has in-frame clones only and misses some. Counted here are fewer than 200,000 clones, 88% occurring once; the ten biggest clones make up 2% to 2.5%. This CDR3 is 12 amino acids long. Deletions cut 3 bases from V and 5 bases from J, with 8 bases between. Germline V gene lookup returns CDR1 KGHSH and CDR2 LQKENI. The source of the sample is a study of blood T cell repertoires in COVID-19. Input material: peripheral blood. The receptor's source is a man in his forties or fifties who had recovered from COVID-19. The chain carries TRBV18 and TRBJ2-7; D is undetermined. This CDR3 reads CASSPNQDEQYF. The CDR3 region has the DNA TGTGCCAGCTCACCCAACCAGGACGAGCAGTACTTC.